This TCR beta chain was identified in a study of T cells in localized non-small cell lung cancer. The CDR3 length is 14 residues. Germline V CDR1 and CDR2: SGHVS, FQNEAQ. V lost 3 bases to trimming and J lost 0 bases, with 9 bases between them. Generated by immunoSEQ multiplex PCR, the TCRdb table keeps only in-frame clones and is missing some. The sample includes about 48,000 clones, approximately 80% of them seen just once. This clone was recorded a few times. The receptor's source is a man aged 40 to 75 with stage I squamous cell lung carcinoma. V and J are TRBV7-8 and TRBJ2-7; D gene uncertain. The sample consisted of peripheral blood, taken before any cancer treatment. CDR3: CASSFDGVSYEQYF. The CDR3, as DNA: TGTGCCAGCAGCTTCGATGGGGTCTCCTACGAGCAGTACTTC.